The rows below give T cell receptor beta chains drawn from one sample of a study of glioma-infiltrating T cells. TCRdb used MiXCR to reprocess the multiplex PCR reads, holding one entry per CDR3 protein. This table holds about 380,000 distinct CDR3 sequences, 41% found once. Sequencing used glioma tissue, nonneoplastic brain tissue, or PBMCs (not recorded which). These receptors came from a human donor with low-grade glioma or glioblastoma, undergoing nonglioma brain surgery, or in good health (not recorded which). Each CDR3 is given with its conserved first and last residue. The order of the fields is clone size, D gene, CDR3 length, J gene, V gene, CDR3 DNA, CDR3 protein. D genes are given only for firm matches. Only part of the rows carry a size: once, few, many, or a class if the clone is expanded.

clone size: .; D gene: .; CDR3 length: 14; J gene: TRBJ1-4; V gene: TRBV7-9; CDR3 DNA: TGTGCCATCACCGGGGATCTTAGGGGAAAAAAACTGTTTTTT; CDR3 protein: CAITGDLRGKKLFF
clone size: .; D gene: TRBD1; CDR3 length: 14; J gene: TRBJ1-1; V gene: TRBV5-5; CDR3 DNA: TGTGCCAGCAGCTTTGGACAGGTGGGGTTGGAAGCTTTCTTT; CDR3 protein: CASSFGQVGLEAFF
clone size: .; D gene: TRBD1; CDR3 length: 15; J gene: TRBJ1-6; V gene: TRBV7-9; CDR3 DNA: TGTGCCAGCAGCTTACTGACAGGGGATAATTCACCCCTCCACTTT; CDR3 protein: CASSLLTGDNSPLHF
clone size: few; D gene: .; CDR3 length: 16; J gene: TRBJ2-3; V gene: TRBV4-3; CDR3 DNA: TGCGCCAGCAGCCCGCGGCAGTTCCGGGGGACAGATACGCAGTATTTT; CDR3 protein: CASSPRQFRGTDTQYF
clone size: many; D gene: TRBD1; CDR3 length: 15; J gene: TRBJ1-5; V gene: TRBV6-1; CDR3 DNA: TGTGCCAGCAGGGTCCCGGGACAGGTCGATCAGCCCCAGCATTTT; CDR3 protein: CASRVPGQVDQPQHF
clone size: .; D gene: .; CDR3 length: 15; J gene: TRBJ2-5; V gene: TRBV15; CDR3 DNA: TGTGCCACCAGCAGCTCAGGGTGGTTGAAAGAGACCCAGTACTTC; CDR3 protein: CATSSSGWLKETQYF
clone size: .; D gene: .; CDR3 length: 14; J gene: TRBJ2-3; V gene: TRBV18; CDR3 DNA: TGTGCCAGCTCACCTTCACTGTCTAGGGATACGCAGTATTTT; CDR3 protein: CASSPSLSRDTQYF
clone size: .; D gene: .; CDR3 length: 16; J gene: TRBJ2-7; V gene: TRBV7-2; CDR3 DNA: TGTGCCAGCAGCTTAGGTAGCGGCAAATACTCGTACGAGCAGTACTTC; CDR3 protein: CASSLGSGKYSYEQYF
clone size: many; D gene: .; CDR3 length: 13; J gene: TRBJ2-3; V gene: TRBV20-1; CDR3 DNA: TGCAGTGCTAGACGGCTCGTCGGAGATACGCAGTATTTT; CDR3 protein: CSARRLVGDTQYF
clone size: .; D gene: .; CDR3 length: 15; J gene: TRBJ2-7; V gene: TRBV20-1; CDR3 DNA: TGCAGTGCCTCCCCGGGCGGCAGTAGCTCCTACGAGCAGTACTTC; CDR3 protein: CSASPGGSSSYEQYF
clone size: .; D gene: TRBD2; CDR3 length: 15; J gene: TRBJ2-1; V gene: TRBV7-3; CDR3 DNA: TGTGCCAGCAGCTTAGACAGCGGGGAGCACAATGAGCAGTTCTTC; CDR3 protein: CASSLDSGEHNEQFF
clone size: many; D gene: .; CDR3 length: 12; J gene: TRBJ2-7; V gene: TRBV7-2; CDR3 DNA: TGTGCCAGCAGCTTAGACTATCCCGAGCAGTACTTC; CDR3 protein: CASSLDYPEQYF
clone size: many; D gene: .; CDR3 length: 12; J gene: TRBJ1-2; V gene: TRBV27; CDR3 DNA: TGTGCCAGCAGCTATAAAGGGTATGGCTACACCTTC; CDR3 protein: CASSYKGYGYTF
clone size: .; D gene: .; CDR3 length: 13; J gene: TRBJ2-5; V gene: TRBV20-1; CDR3 DNA: TGCAGTGCTAGGGACAGCTTCCAAGAGACCCAGTACTTC; CDR3 protein: CSARDSFQETQYF
clone size: .; D gene: .; CDR3 length: 14; J gene: TRBJ2-7; V gene: TRBV28; CDR3 DNA: TGTGCCAGCAGACGTCGGGGCAGGGGATACGGGCAGTACTTC; CDR3 protein: CASRRRGRGYGQYF
clone size: many; D gene: .; CDR3 length: 12; J gene: TRBJ2-5; V gene: TRBV15; CDR3 DNA: TGTGCCACCAGCAGTGACAGTGAGACCCAGTACTTC; CDR3 protein: CATSSDSETQYF
clone size: many; D gene: TRBD1; CDR3 length: 13; J gene: TRBJ1-1; V gene: TRBV6-2/TRBV6-3; CDR3 DNA: TGTGCCAGCAGTGGGTCCGGACAGGGCGAAGCTTTCTTT; CDR3 protein: CASSGSGQGEAFF
clone size: many; D gene: TRBD2; CDR3 length: 15; J gene: TRBJ2-3; V gene: TRBV27; CDR3 DNA: TGTGCCAGCAGTTTGTCACTAGCGATGACAGATACGCAGTATTTT; CDR3 protein: CASSLSLAMTDTQYF
clone size: few; D gene: .; CDR3 length: 17; J gene: TRBJ1-4; V gene: TRBV4-3; CDR3 DNA: TGCGCCAGCAGCCAAGATCCCAGGGCGGCAACTAATGAAAAACTGTTTTTT; CDR3 protein: CASSQDPRAATNEKLFF
clone size: .; D gene: .; CDR3 length: 12; J gene: TRBJ2-1; V gene: TRBV6-1; CDR3 DNA: TGTGCCAGCAGGCGGGGTTCCTACGAGCAGTTCTTC; CDR3 protein: CASRRGSYEQFF
clone size: many; D gene: .; CDR3 length: 13; J gene: TRBJ1-5; V gene: TRBV7-2; CDR3 DNA: TGTGCCAGCAGCTCGGTACAGGCGCGGCCCCAGCATTTT; CDR3 protein: CASSSVQARPQHF
clone size: .; D gene: .; CDR3 length: 13; J gene: TRBJ2-2; V gene: TRBV24-1; CDR3 DNA: TGTGCCACCGGGTCACCGAACACCGGGGAGCTGTTTTTT; CDR3 protein: CATGSPNTGELFF
clone size: few; D gene: .; CDR3 length: 16; J gene: TRBJ2-5; V gene: TRBV28; CDR3 DNA: TGTGCCAGCAGTACTTACTCCCCTGGAATCAAAGAGACCCAGTACTTC; CDR3 protein: CASSTYSPGIKETQYF
clone size: many; D gene: TRBD1; CDR3 length: 12; J gene: TRBJ2-7; V gene: TRBV27; CDR3 DNA: TGTGCCAGCACCGACAGGGGACTCGAGCAGTACTTC; CDR3 protein: CASTDRGLEQYF
clone size: .; D gene: .; CDR3 length: 15; J gene: TRBJ1-5; V gene: TRBV4-1; CDR3 DNA: TGCGCCAGCAGCCAATTTATAGATAGCAATCGGCCCCAGCATTTT; CDR3 protein: CASSQFIDSNRPQHF
clone size: many; D gene: .; CDR3 length: 14; J gene: TRBJ2-2; V gene: TRBV6-1; CDR3 DNA: TGTGCCAGCAGTGTGGAAGGGTCCACCGGGGAGCTGTTTTTT; CDR3 protein: CASSVEGSTGELFF
clone size: .; D gene: TRBD2; CDR3 length: 16; J gene: TRBJ2-3; V gene: TRBV4-3; CDR3 DNA: TGCGCCAGCAGCCAACTACTAGCGGGAAGCACAGATACGCAGTATTTT; CDR3 protein: CASSQLLAGSTDTQYF
clone size: .; D gene: TRBD1; CDR3 length: 14; J gene: TRBJ2-3; V gene: TRBV5-4; CDR3 DNA: TGTGCCAGCACCCCGGGACAGAACACAGATACGCAGTATTTT; CDR3 protein: CASTPGQNTDTQYF
clone size: .; D gene: .; CDR3 length: 14; J gene: TRBJ1-2; V gene: TRBV19; CDR3 DNA: TGTGCCAGTAGTATATCCCAGGGTAACTATGGCTACACCTTC; CDR3 protein: CASSISQGNYGYTF
clone size: .; D gene: .; CDR3 length: 14; J gene: TRBJ2-5; V gene: TRBV6-1; CDR3 DNA: TGTGCCAGCACCCTGAGGGGGTACCAAGAGACCCAGTACTTC; CDR3 protein: CASTLRGYQETQYF
clone size: .; D gene: .; CDR3 length: 12; J gene: TRBJ1-6; V gene: TRBV10-3; CDR3 DNA: TGTGCCATCAGTGGCTCAGGTTCACCCCTCCACTTT; CDR3 protein: CAISGSGSPLHF
clone size: .; D gene: .; CDR3 length: 14; J gene: TRBJ2-5; V gene: TRBV7-3; CDR3 DNA: TGTGCCAGCAGCCCCGGGACTGCCTTAGAGACCCAGTACTTC; CDR3 protein: CASSPGTALETQYF
clone size: few; D gene: .; CDR3 length: 15; J gene: TRBJ1-4; V gene: TRBV25-1; CDR3 DNA: TGTGCCAGCAGTGAATGGGTGGGGACTAATGAAAAACTGTTTTTT; CDR3 protein: CASSEWVGTNEKLFF
clone size: .; D gene: TRBD2; CDR3 length: 14; J gene: TRBJ2-7; V gene: TRBV3-1; CDR3 DNA: TGTGCCAGCAGCCATAGCGGGTTCTCCTACGAGCAGTACTTC; CDR3 protein: CASSHSGFSYEQYF
clone size: .; D gene: .; CDR3 length: 15; J gene: TRBJ1-2; V gene: TRBV7-9; CDR3 DNA: TGTGCCAGCAGCTTACTAGGAGAAGGGGACTATGGCTACACCTTC; CDR3 protein: CASSLLGEGDYGYTF
clone size: .; D gene: TRBD1; CDR3 length: 13; J gene: TRBJ1-1; V gene: TRBV12-3/TRBV12-4; CDR3 DNA: TGTGCCAGCAGCATCACAGGGGTCACTGAAGCTTTCTTT; CDR3 protein: CASSITGVTEAFF
clone size: .; D gene: .; CDR3 length: 15; J gene: TRBJ1-1; V gene: TRBV7-9; CDR3 DNA: TGTGCCAGCAGCTCAAGGGACGGGGGGAACACTGAAGCTTTCTTT; CDR3 protein: CASSSRDGGNTEAFF
clone size: many; D gene: TRBD1; CDR3 length: 15; J gene: TRBJ2-1; V gene: TRBV6-1; CDR3 DNA: TGTGCCAGCAGTACCGGGACAGGGACCTACAATGAGCAGTTCTTC; CDR3 protein: CASSTGTGTYNEQFF
clone size: many; D gene: TRBD2; CDR3 length: 16; J gene: TRBJ2-7; V gene: TRBV6-1; CDR3 DNA: TGTGCCAGCAGTGGGCTTAGCGGGAGCAGGGCCTACGAGCAGTACTTC; CDR3 protein: CASSGLSGSRAYEQYF
clone size: .; D gene: .; CDR3 length: 12; J gene: TRBJ1-2; V gene: TRBV2; CDR3 DNA: TGTGCCAGCAGTGGTAGCAGGGTGAGCTACACCTTC; CDR3 protein: CASSGSRVSYTF
clone size: once; D gene: .; CDR3 length: 20; J gene: TRBJ2-2; V gene: TRBV3-1; CDR3 DNA: TGTGCCAGCAGCTTAAGCCCCCAGGAACCCTGGTTGGCGGAAACCGGGGAGCTGTTTTTT; CDR3 protein: CASSLSPQEPWLAETGELFF
clone size: few; D gene: .; CDR3 length: 12; J gene: TRBJ1-1; V gene: TRBV29-1; CDR3 DNA: TGCAGCGTAGGACACATGAACACTGAAGCTTTCTTT; CDR3 protein: CSVGHMNTEAFF
clone size: few; D gene: TRBD2; CDR3 length: 14; J gene: TRBJ2-5; V gene: TRBV28; CDR3 DNA: TGTGCCAGCAATCCGGGAGGGGACCAAGAGACCCAGTACTTC; CDR3 protein: CASNPGGDQETQYF
clone size: few; D gene: .; CDR3 length: 15; J gene: TRBJ2-7; V gene: TRBV4-3; CDR3 DNA: TGCGCCAGCAGCCAAGCCACTCTCTCCGGGGGCGAGCAGTACTTC; CDR3 protein: CASSQATLSGGEQYF
clone size: .; D gene: TRBD2; CDR3 length: 18; J gene: TRBJ2-7; V gene: TRBV6-2/TRBV6-3; CDR3 DNA: TGTGCCAGCAGTTTGGCGGGACTAGCGGGAACATTCTCCTACGAGCAGTACTTC; CDR3 protein: CASSLAGLAGTFSYEQYF